Given below is one TCR beta chain in context. Its binding antigen is unknown. Base quality data are lacking; no much larger clone is found one base away. The sample is drawn from a study of cytomegalovirus exposure and HLA in healthy donors (dated by TCRdb to 2015 to 2018). Study-level background: A later analysis indicated that the roughly 120 validation repertoires were generated on the platform also employed for the 670 or so repertoires of the first cohort. The study was designed to test whether signatures of past pathogen exposure could be identified by cataloging public T cell receptors. In addition to the first cohort of 666 subjects, a separate validation cohort of 130 or so different subjects was used. High-throughput TCR immunosequencing, statistical association of individual TCRs with disease status, and machine learning were combined to predict cytomegalovirus infection status.

Donors formed part of the validation cohort, which comprised 120 or so subjects and was distinct from the first cohort of under 850 subjects. Including the terminal cysteine and phenylalanine, the CDR3 comprises 12 residues. CDR3 DNA is the only sequence kept; it has 36 bases, read in frame from the first base. Trimming at the junction amounts to 2 bases on V and 7 bases on J, and the germline ends lie 5 bases apart. CDR1 and CDR2, per the germline V gene, are MDHEN and SYDVKM. Library prep was done by the immunoSEQ multiplex PCR assay. In the paper's pipeline: A statistical classification framework was developed to diagnose cytomegalovirus status using the catalog of TCR beta chain sequences. TCRdb carries this immuneACCESS record with in-frame sequences only. Its versions omit some clonotypes, under half of them owing to an unresolved V gene in the studies checked, with the rest unexplained. The DNA was the basis for D and trimming; V, J and clone size are from that table. The sample table contains some 80,000 clones; only one count was recorded for about 96% of them. The top ten clones comprise approximately 1.4% of the sample.

Here is what the overall study found, with its caveats: A total of 150 or so TCR beta chains were listed by the study as associated with cytomegalovirus. In a later analysis, TCRs clustered in the first cohort were found to also tend to co-occur in the 130 or so validation repertoires, with 94% of cluster scores above 0. In vitro tests confirmed that a few of the cytomegalovirus-associated TCR beta chains recognize cytomegalovirus antigens. The classifier was reported to diagnose cytomegalovirus status with high specificity and sensitivity in both the original and validation cohorts. Most TCR sequences were observed very rarely across donors, whereas some public TCRs were present in many individuals. The validation cohort had no HLA typing available for a later analysis, so co-occurrence within that cohort was assessed over all 130 or so repertoires. According to the authors, the approach could potentially be generalized to other disease states and immunological phenotypes.

The V and J segments used are TRBV28 and TRBJ1-4; the D gene remains uncertain. The receptor comes from a woman in her late teens or twenties in good health and CMV-seronegative. The sequencing sample was made of PBMCs. The DNA is TGTGCCAGCAGTTTAAAACTTGAAAAACTGTTTTTT. Its protein product is CASSLKLEKLFF.